This T cell receptor beta chain emerged from a study of Graves' ophthalmopathy and Graves' hyperthyroidism. In its sample, this clonotype was seen many times. Amplification of TCR beta CDR3 regions used RNA transcripts. Investigators did first-round RT-PCR with HTBI primers, then second-round multiplex PCR. TCRdb used MiXCR to reprocess the multiplex PCR reads, holding one entry per CDR3 protein. This table holds some 390,000 distinct CDR3 sequences, approximately 16% found once. Input material: peripheral blood. The clonotype was recovered from a woman aged 18-30 years with Graves' ophthalmopathy.

CDR3 in amino acids: CAWNLGGGAKNIQYF. The CDR3 DNA follows: TGTGCCTGGAACCTGGGGGGGGGGGCCAAAAACATTCAGTACTTC. The chain carries TRBV30 and TRBJ2-4, with 7 bases matching TRBD2. Looked up from germline, CDR1 is GTSNPN and CDR2 is SVGIG (reference sequence). This CDR3 region has 15 residues. The V and J ends lost 4 bases and 1 base, in that order; junction bases with no gene match: 7.